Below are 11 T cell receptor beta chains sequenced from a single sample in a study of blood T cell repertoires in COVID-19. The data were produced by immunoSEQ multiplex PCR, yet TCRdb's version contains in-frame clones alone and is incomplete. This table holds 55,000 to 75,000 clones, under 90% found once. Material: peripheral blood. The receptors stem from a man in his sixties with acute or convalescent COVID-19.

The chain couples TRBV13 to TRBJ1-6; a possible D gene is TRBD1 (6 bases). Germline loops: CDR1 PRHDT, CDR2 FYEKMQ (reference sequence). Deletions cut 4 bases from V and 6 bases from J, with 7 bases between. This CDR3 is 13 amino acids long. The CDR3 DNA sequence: TGTGCCAGCAGCTCGGACAGTAATTCACCCCTCCACTTT. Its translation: CASSSDSNSPLHF.

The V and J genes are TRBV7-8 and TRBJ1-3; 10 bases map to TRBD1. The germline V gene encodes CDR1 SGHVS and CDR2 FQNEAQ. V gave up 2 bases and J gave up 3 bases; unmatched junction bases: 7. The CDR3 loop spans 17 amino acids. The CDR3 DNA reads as TGTGCCAGCAGCTTATGGGGACAGGGGATGGGTGGAAACACCATATATTTT. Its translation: CASSLWGQGMGGNTIYF.

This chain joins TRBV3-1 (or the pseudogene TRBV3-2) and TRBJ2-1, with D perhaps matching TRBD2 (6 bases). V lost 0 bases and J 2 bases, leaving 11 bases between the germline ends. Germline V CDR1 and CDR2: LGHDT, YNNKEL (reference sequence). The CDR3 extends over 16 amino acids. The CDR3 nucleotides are TGTGCCAGCAGCCAAGAGGGACTGAAAACCTACAATGAGCAGTTCTTC. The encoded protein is CASSQEGLKTYNEQFF.

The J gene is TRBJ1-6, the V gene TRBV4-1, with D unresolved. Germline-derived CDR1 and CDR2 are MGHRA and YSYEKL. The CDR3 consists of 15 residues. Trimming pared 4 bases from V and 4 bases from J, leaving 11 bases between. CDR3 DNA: TGCGCCAGCAGCCCATCGAAGAGGTATAATTCACCCCTCCACTTT. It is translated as CASSPSKRYNSPLHF.

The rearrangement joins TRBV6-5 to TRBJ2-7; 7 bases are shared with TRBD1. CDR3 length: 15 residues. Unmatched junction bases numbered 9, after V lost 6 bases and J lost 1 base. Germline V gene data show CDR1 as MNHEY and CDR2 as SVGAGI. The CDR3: CASRTVTGNSYEQYF. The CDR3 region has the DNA TGTGCCAGCAGGACCGTGACAGGGAATTCCTACGAGCAGTACTTC.

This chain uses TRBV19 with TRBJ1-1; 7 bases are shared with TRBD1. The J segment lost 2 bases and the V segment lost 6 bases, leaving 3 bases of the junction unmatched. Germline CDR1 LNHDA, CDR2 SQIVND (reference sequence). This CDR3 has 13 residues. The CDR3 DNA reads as TGTGCCAGTAGCTGGGACAGAAACACTGAAGCTTTCTTT. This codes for CASSWDRNTEAFF.

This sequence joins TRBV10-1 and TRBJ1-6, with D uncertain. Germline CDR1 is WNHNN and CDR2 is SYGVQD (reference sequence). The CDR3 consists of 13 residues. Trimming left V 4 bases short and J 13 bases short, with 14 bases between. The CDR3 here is CASSGVLEGPLHF. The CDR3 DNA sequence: TGCGCCAGCAGTGGGGTCCTGGAGGGCCCCCTCCACTTT.

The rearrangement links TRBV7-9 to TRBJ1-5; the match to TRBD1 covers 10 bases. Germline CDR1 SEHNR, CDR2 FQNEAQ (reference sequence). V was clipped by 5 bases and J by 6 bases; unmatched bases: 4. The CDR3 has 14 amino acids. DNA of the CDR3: TGTGCCAGCAGCGTCGGGACAGGGGCTCAGCCCCAGCATTTT. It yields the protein CASSVGTGAQPQHF.

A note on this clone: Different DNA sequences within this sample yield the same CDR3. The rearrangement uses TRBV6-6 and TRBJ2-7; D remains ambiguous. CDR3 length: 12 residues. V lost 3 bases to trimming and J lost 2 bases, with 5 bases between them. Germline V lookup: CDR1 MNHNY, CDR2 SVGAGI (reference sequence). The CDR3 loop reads CASSYETYEQYF. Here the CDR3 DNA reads TGTGCCAGCAGTTATGAGACCTACGAGCAGTACTTC.

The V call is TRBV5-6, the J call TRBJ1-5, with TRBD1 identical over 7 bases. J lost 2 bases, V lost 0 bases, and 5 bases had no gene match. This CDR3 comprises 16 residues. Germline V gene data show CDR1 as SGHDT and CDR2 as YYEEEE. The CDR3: CASSLAAGTGNQPQHF. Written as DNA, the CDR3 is TGTGCCAGCAGCTTGGCCGCTGGGACAGGCAATCAGCCCCAGCATTTT.

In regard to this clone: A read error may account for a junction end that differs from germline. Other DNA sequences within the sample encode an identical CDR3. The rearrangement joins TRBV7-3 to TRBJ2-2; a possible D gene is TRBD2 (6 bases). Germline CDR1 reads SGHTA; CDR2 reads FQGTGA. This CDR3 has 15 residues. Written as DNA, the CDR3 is TGCGCCAGCAGCTTTGGAGGGCAGCTTACCGGGGAGCTGTTTTTT. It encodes CASSFGGQLTGELFF. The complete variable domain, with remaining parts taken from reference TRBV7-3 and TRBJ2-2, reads GAGVSQTPSNKVTEKGKYVELRCDPISGHTALYWYRQSLGQGPEFLIYFQGTGAADDSGLPNDRFFAVRPEGSVSTLKIQRTERGDSAVYLCASSFGGQLTGELFFGEGSRLTVL.